Here is one T cell receptor beta chain with its context. The antigen remains unidentified. Given a much more abundant clone one base away, this may be a read error. PBMCs, at least 7 million per sample, were isolated. Per sample, extraction of total RNA gave at least 6 micrograms in every case. A J-beta primer mix and a sample-barcoded 5' primer were used in a second PCR of about 7 to 12 cycles. One entry per CDR3 protein results from TCRdb running MiXCR on the 5' RACE reads. The sample carries 650,000 to 800,000 distinct CDR3 sequences, around 50% recorded once. These data originate in a study of blood T cells in healthy people across ages. Study results and limitations: In long-lived donors, naive CD4+ cell counts and diversity exceeded those of aged donors. CMV status of donors was unknown, possibly confounding expanded clonotype changes.

Sequenced material: blood. The source is a woman of 80 years or more in good health.

The CDR3 region has the DNA TGTACCAGCAGCCAATGGGACCTGAGAGACAATGAGCAGTTCTTC. As protein: CTSSQWDLRDNEQFF. V and J are TRBV3-1 and TRBJ2-1; either TRBD1 or TRBD2 may supply D (5 bases each). Germline assignment: CDR1 LGHDT and CDR2 YNNKEL (reference sequence). The CDR3 is 15 residues long.